This TCR beta chain was identified in a study of T cells after yellow fever vaccination. Study at large: Low-cell-number fractions underwent preparation using SMART-Seq v4 Ultra Low Input. Study conclusions and caveats: Peaking on day 5 versus 15, the secondary response was faster but weaker. Just a small share of clonotypes turned up in the CD4 compartment as well as the CD8 compartment. Contamination by abundant bulk-population clonotypes could be present in FACS-sorted repertoires.

The V segment lost 3 bases and the J segment 4 bases; nucleotides outside the gene matches: 16. The germline CDR1 and CDR2 sequences are MNHEY and SMNVEV (reference sequence). CDR3 length equals 20 residues. MiXCR was run by TCRdb on the 5' RACE reads, yielding one entry per CDR3 protein. The sample yields some 250,000 distinct CDR3 sequences, about 7% seen once. This clonotype has more than one count but fewer than ten. The antigen is unknown. The clonotype originates from a young man who received the YFV17D yellow fever vaccine. The V and J genes are TRBV27 and TRBJ2-1, with 12 positions matching TRBD2. The source material was CD4+ T cells sorted from PBMCs, sampled 15 days after the yellow fever booster vaccination. CDR3 coding DNA: TGTGCCAGCAGTTTTACGACTAGCGGGAGACCTTCGAGCCGTTACAATGAGCAGTTCTTC. Translated, it gives CASSFTTSGRPSSRYNEQFF.